Below are 11 T cell receptor beta chains sequenced from a single sample in a study of blood T cells in healthy people across ages. A second PCR of roughly 7 to 11 cycles used a sample-barcoded 5' primer and a J-beta primer mix. TCRdb reprocessed the 5' RACE reads with MiXCR, giving one entry per CDR3 protein. The sample includes over a million distinct CDR3 sequences, roughly two fifths of them seen just once. The sample was blood. The receptors derive from a woman under 30 in good health.

This clonotype has more than one count but fewer than ten. A much larger clone lies one base from this, so it may be a read error. The V gene is TRBV2, the J gene TRBJ2-3; D is uncertain. This CDR3 is 12 amino acids long. CDR1 and CDR2 from the germline V gene are SNHLY and FYNNEI. V lost 7 bases to trimming and J lost 2 bases, with 7 bases between them. The CDR3, as DNA: TGTGCCAGCAACTTCAACACAGATACGCAGTATTTT. As protein: CASNFNTDTQYF.

This clonotype was seen a few times. This chain links TRBV6-6 with TRBJ1-5, with D uncertain. This CDR3 is 17 amino acids long. Germline-derived CDR1 and CDR2 are MNHNY and SVGAGI (reference sequence). V dropped 0 bases and J dropped 0 bases, with 12 bases sitting between them. In nucleotides, the CDR3 is TGTGCCAGCAGTTACTCGAGAGGCAGATCTAGCAATCAGCCCCAGCATTTT. Amino acids: CASSYSRGRSSNQPQHF.

The chain joins TRBV6-1 to TRBJ1-1, with TRBD1 matching 10 bases. The CDR3 contains 16 residues. From germline, CDR1 is MNHNS and CDR2 SASEGT. Trimming took 3 bases from V and 7 from J; bases not matched to a gene: 11. CDR3: CASSDRSRQGASEAFF. Written as DNA, the CDR3 is TGTGCCAGCAGTGACCGTTCTCGACAGGGGGCTAGTGAAGCTTTCTTT.

To note about this clonotype: One end of the junction is discordant with germline, which a read error may explain. This rearrangement joins TRBV10-3 to TRBJ1-4, with TRBD1 identical over 7 bases. This CDR3 region has 14 residues. The germline V gene has CDR1 ENHRY and CDR2 SYGVKD. CDR3 in amino acids: CAITERDRNERLFF. Written as DNA, the CDR3 is TGTGCCATCACCGAACGGGACAGAAATGAAAGACTGTTTTTT.

The genes are TRBV20-1 and TRBJ2-2, with 8 nucleotides matching TRBD2. V lost 0 bases and J lost 4; bases outside the gene matches: 7. Germline V gene data show CDR1 as DFQATT and CDR2 as SNEGSKA (reference sequence). The CDR3 covers 16 residues. CDR3: CSARDLREVVTGELFF. The CDR3, as DNA: TGCAGTGCTAGAGATCTGCGGGAGGTTGTCACCGGGGAGCTGTTTTTT.

This chain connects TRBV7-8 to TRBJ2-1; D unclear. The germline V and J ends were trimmed by 4 bases and 4 bases, with 11 bases remaining between them. This CDR3 contains 14 residues. Germline V gives CDR1 SGHVS, CDR2 FQNEAQ. CDR3 loop: CASSSPIWYNEQFF. As DNA, the CDR3 is TGTGCCAGCAGCTCCCCAATCTGGTACAATGAGCAGTTCTTC. Full variable domain (remainder filled in from reference TRBV7-8 and TRBJ2-1): GAGVSQSPRYKVAKRGQDVALRCDPISGHVSLFWYQQALGQGPEFLTYFQNEAQLDKSGLPSDRFFAERPEGSVSTLKIQRTQQEDSAVYLCASSSPIWYNEQFFGPGTRLTVL.

This CDR3 reads CASTPPGLLNTEAFF. The DNA of the CDR3 is TGTGCCAGCACCCCGCCCGGGCTTTTGAACACTGAAGCTTTCTTT. The chain combines TRBV27 with TRBJ1-1; D is uncertain. The V and J ends lost 7 bases and 0 bases respectively, with 15 bases between them. Germline CDR1 is MNHEY and CDR2 is SMNVEV (reference sequence). This CDR3 spans 15 amino acids.

This clonotype has only a few counts. This chain uses TRBV12-3 or TRBV12-4 with TRBJ1-3; TRBD1 matches at 7 bases. V shed 2 bases and J 0 bases; nucleotides not matched to a gene: 4. The CDR3 sequence is 16 residues long. The CDR3 here is CASSLRGQASGNTIYF. CDR3 bases: TGTGCCAGCAGTTTAAGGGGGCAGGCCTCTGGAAACACCATATATTTT.

The rearrangement joins TRBV12-3 or TRBV12-4 to TRBJ2-3; D uncertain. The CDR3 totals 15 residues. Trimming removed 3 bases from V and 2 bases from J, with 12 bases in between. DNA of the CDR3: TGTGCCAGCAGTTTGAGGACGGACCACACAGATACGCAGTATTTT. Its protein is CASSLRTDHTDTQYF.

This clonotype was counted a few times. The chain employs TRBV7-9 and TRBJ1-4; D is possibly TRBD1 (6 bases). V gave up 5 bases and J gave up 7 bases, with 14 bases separating them. The CDR3 runs 14 residues. CDR1 and CDR2 from the germline V gene are SEHNR and FQNEAQ (reference sequence). CDR3 residues: CASSHRQDREKLFF. CDR3 in DNA: TGTGCCAGCAGCCACCGACAGGATCGTGAAAAACTGTTTTTT.

CDR3 in amino acids: CASSQSGTVGTDTQYF. The CDR3 DNA follows: TGCGCCAGCAGCCAATCCGGGACAGTCGGCACAGATACGCAGTATTTT. The chain carries TRBV4-3 and TRBJ2-3; 7 bases fit TRBD1. Germline trimming cut 2 bases from V and 1 base from J; bases unmatched to any gene: 6. This CDR3 has 16 amino acids. Looked up from germline, CDR1 is LGHNA and CDR2 is YSLEER.